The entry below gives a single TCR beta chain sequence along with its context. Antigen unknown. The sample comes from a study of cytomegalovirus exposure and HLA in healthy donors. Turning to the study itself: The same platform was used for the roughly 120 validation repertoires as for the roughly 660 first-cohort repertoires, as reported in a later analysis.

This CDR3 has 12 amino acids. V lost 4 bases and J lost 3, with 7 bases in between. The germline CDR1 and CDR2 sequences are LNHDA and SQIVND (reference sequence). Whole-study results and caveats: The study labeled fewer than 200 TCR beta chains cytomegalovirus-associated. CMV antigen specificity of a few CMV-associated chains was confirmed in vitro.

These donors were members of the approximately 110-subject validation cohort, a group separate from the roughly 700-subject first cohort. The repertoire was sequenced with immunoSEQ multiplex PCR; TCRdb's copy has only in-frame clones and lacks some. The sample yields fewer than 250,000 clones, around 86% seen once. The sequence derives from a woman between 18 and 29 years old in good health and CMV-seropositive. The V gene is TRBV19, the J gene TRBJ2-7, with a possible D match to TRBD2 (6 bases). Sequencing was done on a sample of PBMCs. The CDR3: CASSTRDYEQYF. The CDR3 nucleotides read TGTGCCAGTAGTACGCGGGACTACGAGCAGTACTTC. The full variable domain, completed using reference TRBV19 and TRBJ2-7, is DGGITQSPKYLFRKEGQNVTLSCEQNLNHDAMYWYRQDPGQGLRLIYYSQIVNDFQKGDIAEGYSVSREKKESFPLTVTSAQKNPTAFYLCASSTRDYEQYFGPGTRLTVT.